The T cell receptor (beta chain) described here comes from a study of blood T cell repertoires in COVID-19. Study-wide background: Acute and convalescent COVID-19 specimens originated in the United States, Italy and Spain.

Participants in the exposed group had met a COVID-19 case in the 2 weeks before joining the study. Libraries were prepared by immunoSEQ multiplex PCR; TCRdb keeps only in-frame clonotypes and omits some of them. Of fewer than 350,000 clones listed, roughly 85% are singletons. The CDR3 sequence is 13 residues long. Germline V gene lookup returns CDR1 MNHEY and CDR2 SVGAGI. Trimming took off 6 bases at V and 3 bases at J, with 9 bases between the two ends. Sequenced input: PBMCs or T cells enriched from blood (not recorded which). This clonotype originated in a young woman who had been exposed to COVID-19. This sequence joins TRBV6-5 and TRBJ1-3; tentatively, D is TRBD1 (6 bases). In DNA, the CDR3 is TGTGCCAGCAGGGGACACAATGGAAACACCATATATTTT. Its translation: CASRGHNGNTIYF.